Here is one TCR beta chain with its context. These data belong to a study of blood T cell repertoires in COVID-19. The wider study: Sites across the United States, Italy and Spain contributed samples from acute and convalescent COVID-19. In each case, the material was cDNA or gDNA derived from T cells, B-cell-depleted T cells, or PBMCs.

The Seattle patients joined while their infection was active and were tracked longitudinally afterward. Methods used by the authors: The authors estimated nucleated cell counts from reference gene primer amplification. Sequenced by immunoSEQ multiplex PCR; TCRdb stores in-frame clones only, minus some. The V and J calls and clone size are taken from that table; D and trimming were inferred from the DNA. The data show 55,000 to 65,000 clones, roughly four fifths seen once. The trim removed 0 bases at V and 5 bases at J, leaving 6 bases unmatched. CDR1 and CDR2 (germline): LGHNA, YSLEER. This CDR3 region has 15 residues.

The source is a man in his 60s with COVID-19, enrolled during active disease. The V call is TRBV4-3, the J call TRBJ2-5, with 7 nucleotides matching TRBD2. Sequencing input: peripheral blood. The CDR3 DNA sequence: TGCGCCAGCAGCCAAGATCAGGGAGGGGCGGAGACCCAGTACTTC. Protein: CASSQDQGGAETQYF.